Presented here are 18 T cell receptor beta chains from one specimen sequenced in a study of cytomegalovirus exposure and HLA in healthy donors. In the PCR, 60 Vbeta and 13 Jbeta primers were used. TCRdb keeps only in-frame clones here, not all; method: immunoSEQ multiplex PCR. The table has 100,000 to 150,000 clones, around 82% seen once; the top ten hold around 3.6%. Sequenced: PBMCs. All receptors come from a man aged 40-55 years in good health and CMV-seronegative.

The chain carries TRBV2 and TRBJ1-4, with TRBD1 matching 8 bases. The CDR3 loop spans 15 amino acids. The V gene end was trimmed by 5 bases and the J gene end by 4 bases; junction bases not matched to a gene: 6. CDR1 is SNHLY, CDR2 FYNNEI, per germline. CDR3 amino acids: CASSIDRGFNEKLFF. The DNA for the CDR3 is TGTGCCAGCAGTATTGACAGGGGTTTTAATGAAAAACTGTTTTTT.

V usage is TRBV7-2 and J usage is TRBJ2-2, with 10 bases aligning to TRBD2. The CDR3 is 17 residues long. The V gene's germline CDR1 is SGHTA and CDR2 FQGNSA. V lost 1 base to trimming and J lost 6 bases; unmatched junction nucleotides: 8. The CDR3 region is CASSLESGGAKAGELFF. The CDR3 nucleotides are TGTGCCAGCAGCTTAGAGAGCGGGGGGGCCAAGGCCGGGGAGCTGTTTTTT.

The chain recombines TRBV15 with TRBJ2-7; possible D gene TRBD2, 6 bases. Between the trimmed V and J ends, which lost 0 bases and 4 bases, there was a span of 13 bases. Germline CDR1 and CDR2: LNHNV and YYDKDF (reference sequence). The CDR3 spans 15 residues. The CDR3 is CATSRDGTGDYEQYF. Here the CDR3 DNA reads TGTGCCACCAGCAGAGATGGTACGGGGGATTACGAGCAGTACTTC.

Comments on this clone: Other DNA sequences of this sample code for an identical CDR3. The chain links TRBV5-1 to TRBJ1-2, with 7 bases fitting TRBD1. The V gene end was trimmed by 2 bases and the J gene end by 3 bases; junction bases not matched to a gene: 1. Looked up from germline, CDR1 is SGHRS and CDR2 is YFSETQ. The CDR3 consists of 13 residues. DNA for the CDR3: TGCGCCAGCAGCTTCACAGGGGACTATGGCTACACCTTC. Translating gives CASSFTGDYGYTF.

J is TRBJ1-3 and V is TRBV7-6, with D perhaps TRBD1 (5 bases). The V gene's germline CDR1 is SGHVS and CDR2 FNYEAQ. Trimming removed 5 bases from V and 0 bases from J, with 17 bases in between. The CDR3 runs 17 residues. CDR3 in DNA: TGTGCCAGCAGCCCAAGCATGGGGGGAAACTCTGGAAACACCATATATTTT. It specifies CASSPSMGGNSGNTIYF.

V and J are TRBV5-8 and TRBJ2-7; 7 positions agree with TRBD1. V gave up 3 bases and J gave up 11 bases; unmatched junction bases: 5. There are 11 residues in the CDR3. The germline gives CDR1 SGHTS, CDR2 YDEGEE. CDR3 region: CASSSGTEEYF. The DNA for the CDR3 is TGTGCCAGCAGCTCCGGGACAGAGGAGTACTTC.

The V and J genes are TRBV5-1 and TRBJ2-2, with 7 positions matching TRBD1. The V gene end was trimmed by 5 bases and the J gene end by 4 bases; junction bases not matched to a gene: 5. The CDR3 runs 14 residues. CDR1 and CDR2 from the germline V gene are SGHRS and YFSETQ. The CDR3 reads CASSPAGGTGELFF. The CDR3 DNA follows: TGCGCCAGCAGTCCCGCAGGGGGCACCGGGGAGCTGTTTTTT.

As to this clone: At one boundary the junction diverges from the germline segment, which might be a read error. This sequence joins TRBV5-1 and TRBJ1-2, with a weak D call TRBD1 (6 bases). The CDR3 extends over 16 amino acids. CDR1 is SGHRS and CDR2 is YFSETQ in the germline V gene. CDR3 loop: CASSSKGPPGQYHISF. The CDR3 DNA reads TGCGCCAGCAGCTCGAAAGGGCCGCCTGGACAGTACCACATCTCCTTC.

This chain links TRBV5-1 with TRBJ2-1; tentatively, D is TRBD1 (6 bases). Germline CDR1 reads SGHRS; CDR2 reads YFSETQ. V gave up 4 bases and J gave up 10 bases, with 24 bases separating them. The CDR3 extends over 16 amino acids. CDR3 loop: CASSVDFGALQGEQFF. DNA for the CDR3: TGCGCCAGCAGCGTAGATTTCGGGGCATTACAGGGCGAGCAGTTCTTC.

The chain carries TRBV5-1 and TRBJ2-2; D may be TRBD1 (6 bases). Trimming left V 4 bases short and J 2 bases short, with 15 bases between. This CDR3 contains 16 residues. Germline CDR1 is SGHRS and CDR2 is YFSETQ. The CDR3 region is CASSPTGTPNTGELFF. CDR3 DNA sequence: TGCGCCAGCAGCCCGACCGGGACACCTAACACCGGGGAGCTGTTTTTT.

The chain uses TRBV18 and TRBJ1-3, with D perhaps TRBD1 (6 bases). Looked up from germline, CDR1 is KGHSH and CDR2 is LQKENI. V was trimmed by 7 bases and J by 0 bases, leaving 10 bases between them. The CDR3 is made up of 14 amino acids. The CDR3 loop reads CASYDRTSGNTIYF. Written as DNA, the CDR3 is TGTGCCAGCTACGACAGGACCTCTGGAAACACCATATATTTT.

The chain has TRBV5-1 and TRBJ2-4, with 11 positions matching TRBD1. The CDR3 has 14 residues. V lost 4 bases and J lost 7; bases outside the gene matches: 4. CDR1 SGHRS and CDR2 YFSETQ come from the germline V gene. CDR3 residues: CASSLGDRGNIQYF. The CDR3 nucleotides are TGCGCCAGCAGCCTAGGGGACAGGGGGAACATTCAGTACTTC.

This clone was picked up one time. The V call is TRBV28, the J call TRBJ2-7; 11 bases map to TRBD1. CDR3 length: 15 amino acids. Trimming took 4 bases from V and 6 from J; bases not matched to a gene: 8. Germline V gene data show CDR1 as MDHEN and CDR2 as SYDVKM. DNA of the CDR3: TGTGCCAGCAGTTCCTGGACAGGGGGCTTGGGCGAGCAGTACTTC. This encodes CASSSWTGGLGEQYF.

The chain links TRBV6-1 to TRBJ1-5; perhaps TRBD1 as D (6 bases). Trimming removed 0 bases at V and 0 bases at J, with 9 bases between. CDR3 length: 16 amino acids. The germline V gene encodes CDR1 MNHNS and CDR2 SASEGT. The CDR3: CASSEAEGGSNQPQHF. Here the CDR3 DNA reads TGTGCCAGCAGTGAAGCAGAAGGGGGTAGCAATCAGCCCCAGCATTTT.

The chain couples TRBV7-3 to TRBJ2-6; D not certain. CDR3 size: 16 residues. CDR1 is SGHTA, CDR2 FQGTGA, per germline. Trimming removed 3 bases at V and 0 bases at J, with 9 bases between. CDR3 in DNA: TGTGCCAGCAGCTTTGGCGGTATCTCTGGGGCCAACGTCCTGACTTTC. It encodes CASSFGGISGANVLTF.

The chain links TRBV6-7 to TRBJ1-5, with TRBD1 as a possible D gene (5 bases). TRBV6-7 belongs to the ORF category, with a function that is uncertain. Trimming left V 6 bases short and J 5 bases short, with 26 bases between. CDR3 length: 18 residues. The CDR3 reads CASRYPPSTSGKYQPQHF. The CDR3 DNA is TGTGCCAGCAGGTACCCCCCCTCGACGTCAGGGAAATATCAGCCCCAGCATTTT.

The chain carries TRBV18 and TRBJ1-3; D possibly corresponds to TRBD1 (6 bases). The V end was cut by 8 bases, the J end by 4 bases, with 9 bases between. This CDR3 region has 12 residues. Germline assignment: CDR1 KGHSH and CDR2 LQKENI. The CDR3: CASPGQGNTIYF. The CDR3 DNA sequence: TGTGCCAGCCCCGGACAGGGAAACACCATATATTTT.

This sequence joins TRBV19 and TRBJ2-7; D remains unclear. The germline CDR1 and CDR2 sequences are LNHDA and SQIVND (reference sequence). The CDR3 spans 12 residues. V dropped 9 bases and J dropped 2 bases, with 11 bases sitting between them. DNA of the CDR3: TGTGCCAGCTCCGGTAGCCCCTACGAGCAGTACTTC. It translates to CASSGSPYEQYF.